These 18 T cell receptor beta chains originate from one sample sequenced in a study of T-cell memory formation after mild COVID-19. TCRdb independently ran MiXCR on the 5' RACE reads; one entry per CDR3 protein. Here the sample spans some 350,000 distinct CDR3 sequences, roughly 13% being singletons. The sequencing sample was made of PBMCs or a T cell subset sorted from them (not recorded which). All receptors come from a man younger than 35 who had mild COVID-19 (a few samples of this study predate the infection). Cell type and time point are not known.

The V call is TRBV7-2, the J call TRBJ2-5, with D unresolved. V shed 2 bases and J shed 5 bases, with 12 bases lying between them. Germline CDR1 is SGHTA and CDR2 is FQGNSA. This CDR3 region has 14 residues. DNA for the CDR3: TGTGCCAGCAGCTTAAGACCGGGCCGGGAGACCCAGTACTTC. Translation: CASSLRPGRETQYF. The full variable domain, in which reference TRBV7-2 and TRBJ2-5 provide the parts outside the CDR3, is GAGVSQSPSNKVTEKGKDVELRCDPISGHTALYWYRQSLGQGLEFLIYFQGNSAPDKSGLPSDRFSAERTGGSVSTLTIQRTQQEDSAVYLCASSLRPGRETQYFGPGTRLLVL.

This clonotype was recorded at least ten times. This sequence joins TRBV18 and TRBJ2-3; D is unclear. Trimming stripped 3 bases from V and 1 base from J, with 11 bases between. CDR1 is KGHSH and CDR2 is LQKENI in the germline V gene. This CDR3 has 15 amino acids. The CDR3 sequence: CASSPVGQGTDTQYF. The CDR3 DNA sequence: TGTGCCAGCTCACCGGTCGGGCAGGGCACAGATACGCAGTATTTT.

This clonotype was seen only a few times. The V gene is TRBV5-1, the J gene TRBJ2-5; 7 bases match TRBD1. Germline values: CDR1 SGHRS, CDR2 YFSETQ. Trimming cost V 4 bases and J 1 base; bases outside gene matches: 16. This CDR3 is built from 18 residues. The CDR3 DNA sequence: TGCGCCAGCAGCCTGGGGGACAGTAGAATTTGGGGCCAAGAGACCCAGTACTTC. It yields the protein CASSLGDSRIWGQETQYF.

The table lists this clonotype with a few counts. J is TRBJ2-3 and V is TRBV19; 7 positions agree with TRBD2. Germline loops: CDR1 LNHDA, CDR2 SQIVND (reference sequence). V lost 3 bases, J lost 2 bases, and 11 bases stayed unmatched. The CDR3 extends over 17 amino acids. Written as DNA, the CDR3 is TGTGCCAGTAGTATGTCGACTAGCCCCTTTGTCACAGATACGCAGTATTTT. Amino acid sequence: CASSMSTSPFVTDTQYF.

This clonotype has only a few counts. V gene TRBV27 combines with J gene TRBJ1-1; D not resolved. The CDR3 has 15 amino acids. Germline V gives CDR1 MNHEY, CDR2 SMNVEV (reference sequence). Between the trimmed V and J ends, which lost 4 bases and 1 base, there was a span of 13 bases. CDR3 protein: CASSSPRGGNTEAFF. CDR3 DNA sequence: TGTGCCAGCAGTTCCCCCCGGGGTGGGAACACTGAAGCTTTCTTT.

Many counts were recorded for this clonotype. The V call is TRBV7-2, the J call TRBJ1-1, with D possibly being TRBD1 (5 bases). V lost 5 bases, J lost 10 bases, and 17 bases lay in between. CDR1 SGHTA and CDR2 FQGNSA come from the germline V gene. This CDR3 has 13 residues. The DNA of the CDR3 is TGTGCCAGCAGCGGACGTGGGGGACGGGCAGCTTTCTTT. Translation: CASSGRGGRAAFF.

This clonotype has at least ten counts. The chain links TRBV5-1 to TRBJ2-3, with D possibly matching TRBD1 (5 bases). The CDR3 sequence is 14 residues long. V was trimmed by 4 bases and J by 4 bases, leaving 13 bases between them. Per the germline V gene, CDR1 is SGHRS and CDR2 is YFSETQ. The CDR3 spells CASSIGRVADTQYF. CDR3 DNA: TGCGCCAGCAGCATCGGCAGGGTTGCAGATACGCAGTATTTT.

J is TRBJ2-3 and V is TRBV6-1; possible D gene TRBD1, 6 bases. This CDR3 comprises 16 residues. Germline V gene sequence: CDR1 MNHNS, CDR2 SASEGT. The V end was cut by 6 bases, the J end by 0 bases, with 16 bases between. CDR3 coding DNA: TGTGCCAGCAGCATGCTCGAGGGGACAAGCACAGATACGCAGTATTTT. It specifies CASSMLEGTSTDTQYF.

The rearrangement uses TRBV10-3 and TRBJ1-1; the D gene is possibly TRBD1 (5 bases). V lost 7 bases, J lost 2 bases, and 14 bases lay in between. CDR3 length: 14 amino acids. Germline CDR1 is ENHRY and CDR2 is SYGVKD. This CDR3 reads CAINRGHANTEAFF. The DNA of the CDR3 is TGTGCCATCAATCGCGGACACGCAAACACTGAAGCTTTCTTT.

V usage is TRBV5-1 and J usage is TRBJ1-1; TRBD1 is a possible D gene (6 bases). CDR3 size: 15 residues. V was shortened by 0 bases and J by 4 bases, with 13 bases between the two germline ends. CDR1 SGHRS and CDR2 YFSETQ come from the germline V gene. This chain's CDR3 is CASSLVAGAGTEAFF. The CDR3 region has the DNA TGCGCCAGCAGCTTGGTAGCAGGGGCCGGCACTGAAGCTTTCTTT.

This clonotype was found a few times. J is TRBJ1-4 and V is TRBV7-9; D remains unclear. CDR1 is SEHNR, CDR2 FQNEAQ, per germline (reference sequence). This CDR3 has 13 amino acids. The germline V and J ends were trimmed by 3 bases and 3 bases, with 5 bases remaining between them. In nucleotides, the CDR3 is TGTGCCAGCAGCTTTTCGTCTAATGAAAAACTGTTTTTT. Its protein is CASSFSSNEKLFF.

This clonotype was observed a handful of times. The chain has TRBV6-8 and TRBJ2-7; D may be TRBD2 (5 bases). The germline CDR1 and CDR2 sequences are MNHGY and SAAAGT. The V gene lost 6 bases and the J gene lost 5 bases, with 20 bases spanning the gap. This CDR3 is 15 amino acids long. CDR3 amino acids: CASSWMRRVGDEQYV. The CDR3 bases are TGTGCCAGCAGCTGGATGAGGCGTGTGGGAGACGAGCAGTACGTC.

This clonotype was counted only a few times. The V and J genes are TRBV4-3 and TRBJ2-1; no clear D. The germline gives CDR1 LGHNA, CDR2 YSLEER. Trimming pared 0 bases from V and 1 base from J, leaving 7 bases between. CDR3 length equals 15 residues. DNA for the CDR3: TGCGCCAGCAGCCAAGATTTGACATCCTACAATGAGCAGTTCTTC. This gives the protein CASSQDLTSYNEQFF.

The rearrangement links TRBV5-1 to TRBJ1-4, with D maybe TRBD1 (5 bases). V was trimmed by 1 base and J by 6 bases, leaving 13 bases between them. The CDR3 is made up of 15 amino acids. Per the germline V gene, CDR1 is SGHRS and CDR2 is YFSETQ. CDR3 in DNA: TGCGCCAGCAGCTTGTGGAGGGGCGGGGATGAAAAACTGTTTTTT. This sequence encodes CASSLWRGGDEKLFF.

This clonotype was counted many times. The chain couples TRBV4-3 to TRBJ2-7; D uncertain. Germline assignment: CDR1 LGHNA and CDR2 YSLEER. The CDR3 consists of 13 residues. V gave up 4 bases and J gave up 6 bases, with 13 bases separating them. CDR3 in DNA: TGCGCCAGCAGCCTCACCATTGTGGGCGAGCAGTACTTC. It is translated as CASSLTIVGEQYF.

This clonotype was seen more than once but under ten times. V is TRBV6-5 and J is TRBJ1-5, with TRBD1 matching 8 bases. The CDR3 has 14 residues. CDR1 and CDR2 (germline): MNHEY, SVGAGI. Losses at the gene ends were 5 bases for V and 5 bases for J; bases not matched to a gene: 5. Here the CDR3 DNA reads TGTGCCAGCAGTCGACAGGGGAGGGATCAGCCCCAGCATTTT. It is translated as CASSRQGRDQPQHF.

The chain carries TRBV3-1 and TRBJ1-2; D is unresolved. Germline CDR1 and CDR2: LGHDT and YNNKEL (reference sequence). This CDR3 has 16 residues. Between the trimmed V and J ends, which lost 0 bases and 2 bases, there was a span of 13 bases. CDR3 bases: TGTGCCAGCAGCCAAGATCAGGTTAGCCTAAACTATGGCTACACCTTC. This gives the protein CASSQDQVSLNYGYTF.

This sequence joins TRBV10-3 and TRBJ2-1, with 14 bases that match TRBD2. The CDR3 runs 14 residues. The junction had 1 base not matched to a gene; V was cut back by 6 bases and J by 6 bases. Germline loops: CDR1 ENHRY, CDR2 SYGVKD. CDR3 in DNA: TGTGCCATCAGGACTAGCGGGGGGGCCAATGAGCAGTTCTTC. It encodes CAIRTSGGANEQFF.